This T cell receptor (beta chain) was sequenced for a study of control samples from healthy donors and cancer patients. There are 16 residues in the CDR3. The V end lost 3 bases, the J end lost 13 bases, and 23 bases lay between the germline ends. Germline V gives CDR1 SGHRS, CDR2 YFSETQ. Using immunoSEQ multiplex PCR, the repertoire was profiled, and TCRdb retains in-frame clones only, with some absent. The sample shows 200,000 to 250,000 clones, around 94% of them seen only once. As concerns this clone: The sample contains more than one DNA sequence encoding this CDR3.

The sample consisted of blood. The origin of this receptor is a man aged 45-65 years in good health. The J gene is TRBJ1-6, the V gene TRBV5-1; TRBD1 might be the D (6 bases). In DNA, the CDR3 is TGCGCCAGCAGCTCCGACATCGGGGAGGGGGGTGGCCCCCTCCACTTT. Translation: CASSSDIGEGGGPLHF.